One sample yielded the 15 T cell receptor beta chains listed below, sequenced in a study of blood T cell repertoires in COVID-19. Repertoires were generated with immunoSEQ multiplex PCR, while TCRdb's copy carries only in-frame clones and drops some. The table has roughly 500,000 clones, approximately 90% seen once. The material sequenced was PBMCs or T cells enriched from blood (not recorded which). These receptor sequences come from a woman aged 35 to 49 who had recovered from COVID-19.

The rearrangement links TRBV7-8 to TRBJ1-6, with 11 bases fitting TRBD1. V lost 5 bases and J lost 7; bases outside the gene matches: 1. The CDR3 totals 14 residues. Germline CDR1 SGHVS, CDR2 FQNEAQ. The DNA for the CDR3 is TGTGCCAGCAGCGGGACAGGGGGGAATTCACCCCTCCACTTT. It encodes CASSGTGGNSPLHF.

V usage is TRBV5-6 and J usage is TRBJ2-1, with 10 bases that match TRBD2. The germline V gene encodes CDR1 SGHDT and CDR2 YYEEEE. The CDR3 has 15 residues. With V trimmed by 4 bases and J by 9 bases, 10 bases remained unmatched. The CDR3 protein is CASSQSGRGRGEQFF. The CDR3 DNA reads TGTGCCAGCAGCCAAAGCGGGAGGGGAAGAGGTGAGCAGTTCTTC.

The V call is TRBV28, the J call TRBJ1-1; D not certain. Per the germline V gene, CDR1 is MDHEN and CDR2 is SYDVKM. The CDR3 contains 14 residues. Trimming stripped 2 bases from V and 10 bases from J, with 17 bases between. CDR3 in DNA: TGTGCCAGCAGTTTAGGTAGAGGGCGGTCAGGAGCTTTCTTT. This translates into CASSLGRGRSGAFF.

The chain has TRBV4-1 and TRBJ1-5; 11 nucleotides match TRBD1. The CDR3 runs to 16 residues. The V gene's germline CDR1 is MGHRA and CDR2 YSYEKL. The V gene end was trimmed by 5 bases and the J gene end by 7 bases; junction bases not matched to a gene: 10. In DNA form, the CDR3 reads TGCGCCAGCAGCAAGAGGACAGGGGGCGCAGAACAGCCCCAGCATTTT. This codes for CASSKRTGGAEQPQHF.

The chain combines TRBV5-1 with TRBJ2-3; weak D call: TRBD1 (5 bases). This CDR3 has 15 amino acids. In germline, CDR1 is SGHRS, CDR2 YFSETQ. Trimming took off 4 bases at V and 2 bases at J, with 14 bases between the two ends. The CDR3 loop is CASSPGQLNTDTQYF. DNA of the CDR3: TGCGCCAGCAGCCCCGGACAATTGAACACAGATACGCAGTATTTT.

The chain combines TRBV24-1 with TRBJ1-1; 7 bases align to TRBD1. CDR1 is KGHDR, CDR2 SFDVKD, per germline. The V and J ends lost 4 bases and 2 bases, in that order; junction bases with no gene match: 3. The CDR3 contains 14 residues. In nucleotides, the CDR3 is TGTGCCACCAGTGACGGGACAGCTAACACTGAAGCTTTCTTT. Translation: CATSDGTANTEAFF.

The chain is built from TRBV7-2 and TRBJ2-1, with a tentative D call TRBD1 (6 bases). This CDR3 region has 14 residues. V was pared by 5 bases and J by 13 bases, with 21 bases between. Germline V gene sequence: CDR1 SGHTA, CDR2 FQGNSA. DNA for the CDR3: TGTGCCAGCAGCGCCTACAGGGACCAACGGGAACAGTTCTTC. Translation: CASSAYRDQREQFF.

J is TRBJ1-6 and V is TRBV12-3 or TRBV12-4, with D uncertain. This CDR3 comprises 13 residues. The V and J ends lost 7 bases and 9 bases respectively, with 13 bases between them. CDR3 residues: CASTLDRGSPLHF. The CDR3 DNA reads TGTGCCAGCACCCTCGACCGGGGTTCACCCCTCCACTTT.

CDR3 protein: CASSFLRDRFNQPQHF. The DNA of the CDR3 is TGTGCCAGCAGTTTTCTACGTGACAGGTTCAATCAGCCCCAGCATTTT. This chain links TRBV27 with TRBJ1-5, with D possibly being TRBD1 (6 bases). Germline loops: CDR1 MNHEY, CDR2 SMNVEV (reference sequence). The CDR3 sequence is 16 residues long. Deletions cut 3 bases from V and 3 bases from J, with 15 bases between.

The CDR3 DNA reads TGCGCCAGCAGTGTATTTGCGGCAGAAACCTACGAGCAGTACTTC. Translated: CASSVFAAETYEQYF. The rearrangement uses TRBV10-2 and TRBJ2-7; D gene unclear. Deletions cut 4 bases from V and 2 bases from J, with 15 bases between. Germline CDR1 WSHSY, CDR2 SAAADI. This CDR3 contains 15 residues.

J is TRBJ1-3 and V is TRBV28, with a weak D call TRBD1 (5 bases). V lost 1 base, J lost 7 bases, and 14 bases lay in between. This CDR3 spans 15 amino acids. CDR1 is MDHEN, CDR2 SYDVKM, per germline. The CDR3 coding sequence is TGTGCCAGCAGTTTATCGGGAGGCAGGGTGAACACCATATATTTT. Its translation is CASSLSGGRVNTIYF.

The chain couples TRBV27 to TRBJ2-7; 7 bases line up with TRBD1. This CDR3 region has 16 residues. V shed 0 bases and J 2 bases; nucleotides not matched to a gene: 7. CDR1 is MNHEY, CDR2 SMNVEV, per germline (reference sequence). CDR3 DNA: TGTGCCAGCAGTTTATCAGGGGCAGGGGGTCCCTACGAGCAGTACTTC. This encodes CASSLSGAGGPYEQYF.

This clone was counted a few times. The chain carries TRBV29-1 and TRBJ1-4, with 9 bases matching TRBD1. The CDR3 has 13 residues. The germline V gene has CDR1 SQVTM and CDR2 ANQGSEA. The V segment lost 4 bases and the J segment 8 bases; nucleotides outside the gene matches: 5. The CDR3 sequence is CSVGQGGEEKLFF. The CDR3 DNA reads as TGCAGCGTTGGACAGGGGGGCGAGGAAAAACTGTTTTTT.

The chain employs TRBV4-3 and TRBJ2-1; tentative D call: TRBD2 (6 bases). Trimming cost V 4 bases and J 5 bases, with 18 bases left between them. The V gene's germline CDR1 is LGHNA and CDR2 YSLEER. The CDR3 has 16 residues. CDR3 nucleotide sequence: TGCGCCAGCAGCCCCAATGGGTGGCGGGAAGACAATGAGCAGTTCTTC. Translated, it gives CASSPNGWREDNEQFF.

Here the CDR3 reads CASSRGEVGNQPQHF. CDR3 nucleotides: TGTGCCAGCAGCCGGGGGGAAGTAGGCAATCAGCCCCAGCATTTT. The V call is TRBV4-2, the J call TRBJ1-5; tentative D call: TRBD1 (5 bases). CDR1 is LGHNA, CDR2 YNFKEQ, per germline. This CDR3 is 15 amino acids long. V was cut by 4 bases and J by 2 bases, with 12 bases left in between.